The sequence of this TCR beta chain was determined in a study of human T cells and chemical hapten exposure. Time point specified: patch test 1, 2 weeks after DPC sensitization. Treatment here: therapeutic diphenylcyclopropenone sensitization with weekly scalp DPC. Suited to DPC and affected by alopecia, the donors ranged from 18 to 70 years old. This clonotype was observed a handful of times. The CDR3 extends over 15 amino acids. Per germline, CDR1 MNHEY and CDR2 SVGAGI. V gave up 6 bases and J gave up 4 bases, with 17 bases separating them. MiXCR, run by TCRdb on the RACE reads, gives a single entry per CDR3 protein. The repertoire includes approximately 82,000 distinct CDR3 sequences, over 9.5% of them detected once, and less than 2.5% sits in the top ten.

The chain is built from TRBV6-5 and TRBJ2-3; a possible D gene is TRBD2 (6 bases). The sequencing here drew on whole blood, taken in connection with sensitization to the hapten diphenylcyclopropenone (DPC). The origin of this receptor is a man aged 35-49 years with alopecia areata. Some clones in this sample may be carry-over from other donors' samples. The CDR3 region is CASRGLGGVPDTQYF. The CDR3 DNA is TGTGCCAGCAGAGGTCTTGGCGGGGTGCCAGATACGCAGTATTTT.